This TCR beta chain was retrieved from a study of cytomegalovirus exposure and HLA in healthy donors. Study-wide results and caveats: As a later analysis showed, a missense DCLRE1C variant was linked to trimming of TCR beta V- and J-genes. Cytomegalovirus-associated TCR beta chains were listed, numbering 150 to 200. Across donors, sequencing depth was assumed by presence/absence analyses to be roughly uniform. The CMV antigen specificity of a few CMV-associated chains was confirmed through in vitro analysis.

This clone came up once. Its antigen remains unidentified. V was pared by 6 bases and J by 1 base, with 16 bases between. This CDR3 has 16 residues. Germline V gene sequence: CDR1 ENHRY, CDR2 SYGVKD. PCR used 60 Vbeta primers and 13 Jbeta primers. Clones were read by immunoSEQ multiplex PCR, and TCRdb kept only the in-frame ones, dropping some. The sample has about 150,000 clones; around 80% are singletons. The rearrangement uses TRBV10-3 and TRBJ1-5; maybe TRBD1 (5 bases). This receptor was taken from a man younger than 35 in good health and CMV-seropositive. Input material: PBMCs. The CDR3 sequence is CAISREGRTSNQPQHF. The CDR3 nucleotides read TGTGCCATCAGCAGGGAGGGCAGGACAAGCAATCAGCCCCAGCATTTT.